A selection of T cell receptor beta chains follows, all from one sample in a study of beta chain features in type 1 diabetes. Generated by immunoSEQ multiplex PCR, the TCRdb table keeps only in-frame clones and is missing some. The sample shows 330,000 or so clones, roughly a fifth of them seen only once. Specimen: naive CD4+ T cells from blood. These receptors all stem from a woman under 30 in good health. The CDR3 runs from the conserved cysteine through the conserved F or W. Each record gives: J gene, V gene, CDR3 protein.

TRBJ1-2 | TRBV11-3 | CASSSFLGDGYGYTF
TRBJ2-5 | TRBV6-5 | CASSYSEGLGETQYF
TRBJ2-7 | TRBV29-1 | CSVRVSPFSYEQYF
TRBJ1-4 | TRBV9 | CASSAQGTISEKLFF
TRBJ1-4 | TRBV28 | CASSLDRGRGKLFF
TRBJ1-1 | TRBV7-3 | CASSSQGDNTEAFF
TRBJ1-1 | TRBV25-1 | CASSESGGNTEAFF
TRBJ2-7 | TRBV19 | CASSISSGEQYF
TRBJ2-1 | TRBV6-5 | CASKRGGSDEQFF
TRBJ1-2 | TRBV18 | CASSPAGGGYGYTF
TRBJ2-7 | TRBV10-3 | CAIRRTGSYEQYF
TRBJ1-2 | TRBV7-9 | CASSLWRGSANYGYTF
TRBJ2-1 | TRBV2 | CASRTGQGTHNEQFF
TRBJ2-5 | TRBV5-4 | CASSPTGALRETQYF
TRBJ2-3 | TRBV30 | CAWSVRGDTQYF
TRBJ2-5 | TRBV2 | CASSATGWGQETQYF
TRBJ2-4 | TRBV28 | CASSDSRRAKNIQYF
TRBJ2-3 | TRBV6-6 | CASSTGTDTQYF
TRBJ2-4 | TRBV18 | CASSPRTSGVLAKNIQYF
TRBJ2-3 | TRBV14 | CASSQAGYYTDTQYF
TRBJ1-2 | TRBV5-1 | CASSLGTGEWGYTF
TRBJ2-7 | TRBV29-1 | CSVQGGVAYEQYF
TRBJ1-5 | TRBV7-3 | CATKTGLVRSYQPQHF
TRBJ2-1 | TRBV5-1 | CASSLGLAAYNEQFF
TRBJ2-5 | TRBV2 | CASSVGSGGPETQYF
TRBJ2-1 | TRBV11-2 | CASSPTSGRYNEQFF